This passage covers 9 T cell receptor beta chains from one sample sequenced in a study of PD-1 blockade in classical Hodgkin lymphoma. Generated by immunoSEQ multiplex PCR, the TCRdb table keeps only in-frame clones and is missing some. Of under 110,000 clones listed, 75% to 90% were seen once; the top ten hold about 6.4%. With no exception, relapse followed autologous stem cell transplantation in all patients, and brentuximab vedotin exposure varied. Sequenced here: peripheral blood mononuclear cells (PBMCs), sampled before the second cycle of nivolumab. These receptor sequences come from a human donor with classical Hodgkin lymphoma.

The chain recombines TRBV10-1 with TRBJ2-1; TRBD2 matches 7 bases. V lost 3 bases to trimming and J lost 2 bases; unmatched junction nucleotides: 4. The CDR3 consists of 15 residues. Germline CDR1 reads WNHNN; CDR2 reads SYGVQD (reference sequence). CDR3 protein: CASSESGGPYNEQFF. CDR3 bases: TGCGCCAGCAGTGAATCGGGGGGACCCTACAATGAGCAGTTCTTC.

The CDR3 spells CASSLGHPTDDEQYF. CDR3 DNA: TGTGCCAGCAGCTTAGGGCACCCTACCGACGACGAGCAGTACTTC. The rearrangement uses TRBV11-1 and TRBJ2-7; D gene ambiguous. V was pared by 1 base and J by 5 bases, with 15 bases between. The CDR3 is 15 residues long. CDR1 and CDR2 (germline): SGHAT, FQDESV (reference sequence).

This clone appeared once. The rearrangement joins TRBV5-8 to TRBJ2-1; 9 nucleotides align to TRBD2. The CDR3 length is 16 residues. Germline V gene lookup returns CDR1 SGHTS and CDR2 YDEGEE. V lost 0 bases, J lost 8 bases, and 9 bases stayed unmatched. The CDR3 DNA reads as TGTGCCAGCAGCTTGGGCGTTGGCGGGGGGGCGGATGAGCAGTTCTTC. Translating gives CASSLGVGGGADEQFF.

The chain couples TRBV5-4 to TRBJ1-2, with 7 positions matching TRBD1. Germline values: CDR1 SGHNT, CDR2 YYREEE (reference sequence). This CDR3 region has 14 residues. V shed 0 bases, J shed 6 bases, and the junction held 5 bases outside the gene matches. The CDR3: CASSLGQGINGYTF. CDR3 DNA sequence: TGTGCCAGCAGCTTGGGACAGGGTATTAATGGCTACACCTTC. The variable domain in full, completed from reference TRBV5-4 and TRBJ1-2, reads ETGVTQSPTHLIKTRGQQVTLRCSSQSGHNTVSWYQQALGQGPQFIFQYYREEENGRGNFPPRFSGLQFPNYSSELNVNALELDDSALYLCASSLGQGINGYTFGSGTRLTVV.

V and J are TRBV9 and TRBJ2-5; weak D call: TRBD1 (5 bases). Germline V gives CDR1 SGDLS, CDR2 YYNGEE. V gave up 0 bases and J gave up 0 bases, with 6 bases separating them. The CDR3 runs 14 residues. CDR3: CASSVEGNQETQYF. CDR3 sequence (DNA): TGTGCCAGCAGCGTAGAGGGGAACCAAGAGACCCAGTACTTC.

The gene calls are TRBV9 and TRBJ1-5; D is undetermined. The ends were cut back, 0 bases at V and 4 bases at J, with 5 bases in the middle. The CDR3 has 13 residues. Germline V gene lookup returns CDR1 SGDLS and CDR2 YYNGEE. In DNA, the CDR3 is TGTGCCAGCAGCGTAGAAATAAATCAGCCCCAGCATTTT. This encodes CASSVEINQPQHF.

This chain's CDR3 is CASSTDRDGYQKLFF. The CDR3 DNA sequence: TGTGCCAGCAGCACCGACAGGGATGGTTATCAAAAACTGTTTTTT. The genes are TRBV7-8 and TRBJ1-4; 7 nucleotides align to TRBD1. The CDR3 loop spans 15 amino acids. Trimming at V came to 5 bases and at J to 9 bases, leaving 12 bases not matched to a gene. Germline assignment: CDR1 SGHVS and CDR2 FQNEAQ.

V gene TRBV7-9 combines with J gene TRBJ2-7, with a possible D match to TRBD2 (5 bases). CDR3 length: 12 residues. V lost 7 bases to trimming and J lost 5 bases, with 12 bases between them. Germline assignment: CDR1 SEHNR and CDR2 FQNEAQ (reference sequence). This CDR3 reads CASTELGDEQYF. The DNA of the CDR3 is TGTGCCAGCACCGAGCTCGGGGACGAGCAGTACTTC.

V usage is TRBV5-8 and J usage is TRBJ2-5, with 11 bases aligning to TRBD2. The CDR3 loop spans 16 amino acids. CDR1 and CDR2 (germline): SGHTS, YDEGEE. V was pared by 0 bases and J by 2 bases, with 3 bases of the junction left unmatched. The CDR3 DNA reads TGTGCCAGCAGCTTGGGACTAGCGGGGAGACAAGAGACCCAGTACTTC. Amino acid sequence: CASSLGLAGRQETQYF.